This T cell receptor (beta chain) is drawn from a study of CD8 T cells in ankylosing spondylitis. Study results and caveats: Relatively rare in peripheral blood, disease-linked clones were also CD8+. Apparently characteristic of ankylosing spondylitis blood was a TCR beta motif (eight highly homologous variants). Earlier studies detected some motif variants in reactive arthritis synovial fluid and blood.

In its sample, this clonotype was seen a few times. The antigen is undetermined. In making TCR beta libraries, quantitative 5'-RACE with molecular barcodes was used. TCRdb reprocessed the 5' RACE reads with MiXCR, giving one entry per CDR3 protein. Found here are around 770,000 distinct CDR3 sequences, about 10% of them singletons; the top ten hold just over 0.5%. Trimming took 6 bases from V and 5 from J, leaving 13 bases between them. CDR1 is DFQATT, CDR2 SNEGSKA, per germline (reference sequence). CDR3 length: 13 amino acids. The source of this sequence is a male donor with ankylosing spondylitis. The sample taken for sequencing was blood, either unsorted or a sorted T cell fraction (not recorded which). This chain connects TRBV20-1 to TRBJ1-4; D might be TRBD1 (6 bases). CDR3 bases: TGCAGTGCCATGACAGGCATCAATGAAAAACTGTTTTTT. This translates into CSAMTGINEKLFF.